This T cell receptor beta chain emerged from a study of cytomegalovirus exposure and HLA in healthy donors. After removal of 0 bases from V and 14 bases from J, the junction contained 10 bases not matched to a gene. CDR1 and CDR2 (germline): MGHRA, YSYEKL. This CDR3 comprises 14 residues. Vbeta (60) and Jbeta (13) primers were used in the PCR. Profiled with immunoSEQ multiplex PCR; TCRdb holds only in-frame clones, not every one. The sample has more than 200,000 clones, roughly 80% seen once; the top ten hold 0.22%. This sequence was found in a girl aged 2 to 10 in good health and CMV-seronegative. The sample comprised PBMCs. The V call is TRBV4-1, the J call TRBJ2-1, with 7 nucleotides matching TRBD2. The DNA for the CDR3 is TGCGCCAGCAGCCAAGAGTCGTCTTCGCGGGAGAAGTTCTTC. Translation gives CASSQESSSREKFF.